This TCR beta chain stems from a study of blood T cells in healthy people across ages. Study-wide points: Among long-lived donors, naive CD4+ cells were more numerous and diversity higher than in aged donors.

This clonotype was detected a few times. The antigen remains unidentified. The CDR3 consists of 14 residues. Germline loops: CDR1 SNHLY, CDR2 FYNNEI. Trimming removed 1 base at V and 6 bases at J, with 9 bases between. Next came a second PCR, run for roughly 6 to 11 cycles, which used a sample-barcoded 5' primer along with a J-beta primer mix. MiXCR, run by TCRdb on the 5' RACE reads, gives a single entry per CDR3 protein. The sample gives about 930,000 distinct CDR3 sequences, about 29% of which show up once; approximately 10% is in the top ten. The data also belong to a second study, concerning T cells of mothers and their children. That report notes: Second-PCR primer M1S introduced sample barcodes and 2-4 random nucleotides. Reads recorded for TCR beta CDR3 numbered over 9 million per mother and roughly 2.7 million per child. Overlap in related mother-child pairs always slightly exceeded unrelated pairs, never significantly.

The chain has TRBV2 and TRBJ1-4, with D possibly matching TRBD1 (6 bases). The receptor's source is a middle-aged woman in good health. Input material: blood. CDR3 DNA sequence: TGTGCCAGCAGTGAAGGCAGGGGTTATGAAAAACTGTTTTTT. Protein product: CASSEGRGYEKLFF.